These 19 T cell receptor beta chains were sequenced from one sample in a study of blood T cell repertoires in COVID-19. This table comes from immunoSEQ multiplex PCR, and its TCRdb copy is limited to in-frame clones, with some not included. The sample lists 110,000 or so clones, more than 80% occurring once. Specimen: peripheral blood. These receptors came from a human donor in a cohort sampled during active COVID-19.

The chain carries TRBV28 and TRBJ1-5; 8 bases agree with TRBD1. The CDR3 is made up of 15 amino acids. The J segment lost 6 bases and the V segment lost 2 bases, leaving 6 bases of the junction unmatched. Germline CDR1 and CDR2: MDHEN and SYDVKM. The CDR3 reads CASSLRTGFRQPQHF. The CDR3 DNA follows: TGTGCCAGCAGTTTACGGACAGGGTTTCGTCAGCCCCAGCATTTT.

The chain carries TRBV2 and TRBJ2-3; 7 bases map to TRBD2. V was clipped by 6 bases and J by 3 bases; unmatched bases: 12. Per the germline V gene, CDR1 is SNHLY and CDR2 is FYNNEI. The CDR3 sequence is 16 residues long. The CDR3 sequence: CASRVLWTSTTDTQYF. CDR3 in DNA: TGTGCCAGCAGGGTATTATGGACTAGTACTACAGATACGCAGTATTTT.

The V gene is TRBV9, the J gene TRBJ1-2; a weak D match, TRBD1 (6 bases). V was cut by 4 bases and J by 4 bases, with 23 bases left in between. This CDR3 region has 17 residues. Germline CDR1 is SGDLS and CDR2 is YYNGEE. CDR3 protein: CASSPYSVTGKGYGYTF. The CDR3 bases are TGTGCCAGCAGCCCCTACTCCGTCACAGGGAAGGGCTATGGCTACACCTTC.

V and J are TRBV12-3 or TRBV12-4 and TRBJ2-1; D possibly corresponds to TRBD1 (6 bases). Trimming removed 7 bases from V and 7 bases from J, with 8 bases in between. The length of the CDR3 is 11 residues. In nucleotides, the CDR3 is TGTGCCAGCAATACAGGGAATGAGCAGTTCTTC. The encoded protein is CASNTGNEQFF.

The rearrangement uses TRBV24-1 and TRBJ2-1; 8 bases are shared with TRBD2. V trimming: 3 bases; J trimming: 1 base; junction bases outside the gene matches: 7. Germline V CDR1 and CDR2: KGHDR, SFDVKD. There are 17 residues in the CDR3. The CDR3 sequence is CATSDPLGGRSYNEQFF. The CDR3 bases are TGTGCCACCAGTGATCCTCTAGGCGGGAGGTCCTACAATGAGCAGTTCTTC.

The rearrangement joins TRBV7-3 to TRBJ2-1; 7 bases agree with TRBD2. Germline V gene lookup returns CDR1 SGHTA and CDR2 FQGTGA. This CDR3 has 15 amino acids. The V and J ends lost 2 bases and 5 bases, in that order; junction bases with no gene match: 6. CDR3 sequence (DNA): TGTGCCAGCAGCTTAGGGGCGGGGGTAAACAATGAGCAGTTCTTC. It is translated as CASSLGAGVNNEQFF.

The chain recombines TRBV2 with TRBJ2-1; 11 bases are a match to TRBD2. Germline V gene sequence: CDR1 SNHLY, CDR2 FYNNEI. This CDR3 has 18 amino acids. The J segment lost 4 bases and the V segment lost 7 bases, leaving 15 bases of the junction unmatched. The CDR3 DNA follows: TGTGCCAGCACTCAGCTGGGGACTAGCGGAGGTCCTTACAATGAGCAGTTCTTC. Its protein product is CASTQLGTSGGPYNEQFF.

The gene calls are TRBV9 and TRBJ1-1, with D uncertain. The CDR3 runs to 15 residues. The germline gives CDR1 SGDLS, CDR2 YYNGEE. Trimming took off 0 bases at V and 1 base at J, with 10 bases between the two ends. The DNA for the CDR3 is TGTGCCAGCAGCGTAGGGGGAGACCCGAACACTGAAGCTTTCTTT. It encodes CASSVGGDPNTEAFF.

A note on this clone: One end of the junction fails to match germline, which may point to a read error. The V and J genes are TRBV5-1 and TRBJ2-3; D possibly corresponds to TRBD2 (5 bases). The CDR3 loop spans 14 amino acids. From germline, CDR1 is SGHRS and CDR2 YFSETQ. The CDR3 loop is CASSSGSSKDTQYF. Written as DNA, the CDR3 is TGCGCCAGCAGCTCGGGATCTAGCAAAGATACGCAGTATTTT.

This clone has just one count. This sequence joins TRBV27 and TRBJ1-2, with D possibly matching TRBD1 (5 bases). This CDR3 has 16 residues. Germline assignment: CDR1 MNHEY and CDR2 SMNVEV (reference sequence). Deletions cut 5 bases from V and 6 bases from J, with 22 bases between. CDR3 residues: CASSRLTRAFYHGYTF. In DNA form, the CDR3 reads TGTGCCAGCAGTAGGTTGACCAGGGCTTTTTACCATGGCTACACCTTC.

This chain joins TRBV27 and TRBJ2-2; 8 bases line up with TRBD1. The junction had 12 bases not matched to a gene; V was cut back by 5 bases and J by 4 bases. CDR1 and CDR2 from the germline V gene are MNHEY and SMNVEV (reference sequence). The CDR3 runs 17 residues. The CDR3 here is CASSVRGQGGGTGELFF. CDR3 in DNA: TGTGCCAGCAGTGTGAGAGGACAGGGTGGCGGCACCGGGGAGCTGTTTTTT.

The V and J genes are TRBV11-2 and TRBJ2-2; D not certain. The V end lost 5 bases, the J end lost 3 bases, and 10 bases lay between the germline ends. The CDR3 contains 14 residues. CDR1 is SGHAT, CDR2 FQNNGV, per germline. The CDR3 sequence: CASSAPPDTGELFF. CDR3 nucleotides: TGTGCCAGCAGCGCCCCCCCGGACACCGGGGAGCTGTTTTTT.

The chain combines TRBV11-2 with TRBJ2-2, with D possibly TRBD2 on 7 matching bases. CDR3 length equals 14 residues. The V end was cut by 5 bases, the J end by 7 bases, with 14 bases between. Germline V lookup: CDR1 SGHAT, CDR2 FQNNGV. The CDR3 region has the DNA TGTGCCAGCAGCCCGCGCGGGGGCGGCGGGGAGCTGTTTTTT. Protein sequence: CASSPRGGGGELFF.

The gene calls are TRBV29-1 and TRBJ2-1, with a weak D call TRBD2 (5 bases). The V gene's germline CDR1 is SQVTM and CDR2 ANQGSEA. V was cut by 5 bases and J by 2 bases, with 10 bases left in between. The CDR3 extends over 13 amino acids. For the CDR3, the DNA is TGCAGCGTTACGGGGAGCACCTACAATGAGCAGTTCTTC. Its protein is CSVTGSTYNEQFF.

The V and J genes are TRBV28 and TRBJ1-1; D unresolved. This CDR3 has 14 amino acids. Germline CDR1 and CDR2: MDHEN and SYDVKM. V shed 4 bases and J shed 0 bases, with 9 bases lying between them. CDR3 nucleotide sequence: TGTGCCAGCAGTTGGAGAAAAGTGAACACTGAAGCTTTCTTT. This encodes CASSWRKVNTEAFF.

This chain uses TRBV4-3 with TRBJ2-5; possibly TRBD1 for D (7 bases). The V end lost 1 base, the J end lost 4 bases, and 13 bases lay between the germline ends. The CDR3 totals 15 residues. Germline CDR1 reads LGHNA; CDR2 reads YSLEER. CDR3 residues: CASSQGQGGLETQYF. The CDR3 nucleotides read TGCGCCAGCAGCCAAGGACAGGGAGGTCTAGAGACCCAGTACTTC.

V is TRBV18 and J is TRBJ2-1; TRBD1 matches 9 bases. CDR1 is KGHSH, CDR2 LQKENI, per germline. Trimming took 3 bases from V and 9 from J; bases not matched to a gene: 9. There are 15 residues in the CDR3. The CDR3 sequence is CASSPLPGQGSEQFF. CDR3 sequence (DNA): TGTGCCAGCTCACCGTTACCGGGACAGGGAAGTGAGCAGTTCTTC.

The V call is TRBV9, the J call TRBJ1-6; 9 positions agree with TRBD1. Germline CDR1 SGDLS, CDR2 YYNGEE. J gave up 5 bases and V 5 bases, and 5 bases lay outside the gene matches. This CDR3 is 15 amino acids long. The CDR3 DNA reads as TGTGCCAGCAGTCGCCGGGACAGGGATAATTCACCCCTCCACTTT. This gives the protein CASSRRDRDNSPLHF.

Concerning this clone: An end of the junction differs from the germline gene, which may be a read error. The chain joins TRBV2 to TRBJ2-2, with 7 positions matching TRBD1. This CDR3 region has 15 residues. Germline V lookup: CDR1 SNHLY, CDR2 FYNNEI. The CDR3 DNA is TGTGCCAGCAATGAAGAGACAGGGTTTGGCGGGGAGCTGTTTTTT. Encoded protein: CASNEETGFGGELFF.